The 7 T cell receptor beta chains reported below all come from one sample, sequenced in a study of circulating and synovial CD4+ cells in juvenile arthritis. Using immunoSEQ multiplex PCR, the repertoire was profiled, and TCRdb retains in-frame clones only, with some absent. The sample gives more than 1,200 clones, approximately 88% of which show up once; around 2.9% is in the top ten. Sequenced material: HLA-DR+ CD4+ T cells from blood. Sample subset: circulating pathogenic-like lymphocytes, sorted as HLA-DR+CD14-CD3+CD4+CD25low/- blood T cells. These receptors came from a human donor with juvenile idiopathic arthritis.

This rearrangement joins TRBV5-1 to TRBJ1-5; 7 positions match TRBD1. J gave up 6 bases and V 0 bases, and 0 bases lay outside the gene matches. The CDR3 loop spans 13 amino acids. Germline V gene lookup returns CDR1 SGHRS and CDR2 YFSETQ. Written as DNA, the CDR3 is TGCGCCAGCAGCTTGGGACAGGGTCAGCCCCAGCATTTT. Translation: CASSLGQGQPQHF. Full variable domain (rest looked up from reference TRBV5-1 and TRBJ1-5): KAGVTQTPRYLIKTRGQQVTLSCSPISGHRSVSWYQQTPGQGLQFLFEYFSETQRNKGNFPGRFSGRQFSNSRSEMNVSTLELGDSALYLCASSLGQGQPQHFGDGTRLSIL.

The CDR3 nucleotides read TGTGCCATCAGCCCCGGGACAGCGACCTACGAGCAGTACTTC. Translating gives CAISPGTATYEQYF. The genes are TRBV10-3 and TRBJ2-7; TRBD1 agrees at 7 bases. This CDR3 is built from 14 residues. V gave up 6 bases and J gave up 2 bases; unmatched junction bases: 7. The germline CDR1 and CDR2 sequences are ENHRY and SYGVKD.

The CDR3 DNA follows: TGTGCCAGCTCTCTAGCGGGAGTCGGCACAGATACGCAGTATTTT. This translates into CASSLAGVGTDTQYF. The chain links TRBV14 to TRBJ2-3; 10 bases are a match to TRBD2. This CDR3 has 15 amino acids. V gave up 8 bases and J gave up 1 base; unmatched junction bases: 6. In germline, CDR1 is SGHDN, CDR2 FVKESK.

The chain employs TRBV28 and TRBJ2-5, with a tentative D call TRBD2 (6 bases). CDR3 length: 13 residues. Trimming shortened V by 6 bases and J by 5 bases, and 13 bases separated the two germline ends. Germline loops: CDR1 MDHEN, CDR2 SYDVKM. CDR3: CASSFTGVETQYF. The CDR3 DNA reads TGTGCCAGCAGCTTTACGGGGGTGGAGACCCAGTACTTC.

The CDR3 reads CASAVGRNTGELFF. The CDR3 DNA follows: TGTGCCAGCGCGGTAGGGAGGAACACCGGGGAGCTGTTTTTT. The chain employs TRBV6-4 and TRBJ2-2; weak D call: TRBD2 (5 bases). Germline V gives CDR1 MRHNA, CDR2 SNTAGT. Trimming took 8 bases from V and 1 from J, leaving 11 bases between them. This CDR3 region has 14 residues.

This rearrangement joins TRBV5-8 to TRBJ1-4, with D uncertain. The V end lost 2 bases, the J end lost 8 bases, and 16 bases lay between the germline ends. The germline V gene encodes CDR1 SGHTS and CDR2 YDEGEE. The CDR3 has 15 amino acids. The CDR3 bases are TGTGCCAGCAGCTTTTCGGCCCCTCGCGGGGAAAAACTGTTTTTT. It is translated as CASSFSAPRGEKLFF.

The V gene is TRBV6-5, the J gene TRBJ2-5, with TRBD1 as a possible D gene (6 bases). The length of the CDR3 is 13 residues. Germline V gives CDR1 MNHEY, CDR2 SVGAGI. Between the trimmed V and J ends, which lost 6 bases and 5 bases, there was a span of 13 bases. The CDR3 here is CASRSRDTETQYF. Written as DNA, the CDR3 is TGTGCCAGCAGGTCCCGGGACACTGAGACCCAGTACTTC.